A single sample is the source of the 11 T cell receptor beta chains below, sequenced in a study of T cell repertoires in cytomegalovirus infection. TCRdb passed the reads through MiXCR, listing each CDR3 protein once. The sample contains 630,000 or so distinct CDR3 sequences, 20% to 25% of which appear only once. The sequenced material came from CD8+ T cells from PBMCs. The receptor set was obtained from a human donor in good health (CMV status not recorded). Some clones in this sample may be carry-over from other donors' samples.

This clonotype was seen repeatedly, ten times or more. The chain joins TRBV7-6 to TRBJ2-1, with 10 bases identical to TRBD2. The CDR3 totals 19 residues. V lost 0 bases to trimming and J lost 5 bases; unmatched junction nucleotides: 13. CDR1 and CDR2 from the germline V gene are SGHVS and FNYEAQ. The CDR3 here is CASSLAITSGDLADNEQFF. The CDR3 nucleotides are TGTGCCAGCAGCTTAGCGATAACTAGCGGGGACCTGGCCGACAATGAGCAGTTCTTC.

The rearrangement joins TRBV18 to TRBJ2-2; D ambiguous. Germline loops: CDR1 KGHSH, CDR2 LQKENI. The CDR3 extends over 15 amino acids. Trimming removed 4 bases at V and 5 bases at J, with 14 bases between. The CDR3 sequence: CASSLNGAATGELFF. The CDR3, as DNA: TGTGCCAGCTCACTTAACGGAGCTGCTACCGGGGAGCTGTTTTTT.

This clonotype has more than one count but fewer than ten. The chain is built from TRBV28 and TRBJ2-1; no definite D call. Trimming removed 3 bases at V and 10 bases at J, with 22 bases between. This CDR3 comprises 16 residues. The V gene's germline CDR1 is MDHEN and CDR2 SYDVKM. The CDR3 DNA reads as TGTGCCAGCAGTTTTGCCGAGACCCAAAAGGTGGGGGAGCAGTTCTTC. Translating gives CASSFAETQKVGEQFF. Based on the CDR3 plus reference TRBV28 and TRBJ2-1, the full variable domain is DVKVTQSSRYLVKRTGEKVFLECVQDMDHENMFWYRQDPGLGLRLIYFSYDVKMKEKGDIPEGYSVSREKKERFSLILESASTNQTSMYLCASSFAETQKVGEQFFGPGTRLTVL.

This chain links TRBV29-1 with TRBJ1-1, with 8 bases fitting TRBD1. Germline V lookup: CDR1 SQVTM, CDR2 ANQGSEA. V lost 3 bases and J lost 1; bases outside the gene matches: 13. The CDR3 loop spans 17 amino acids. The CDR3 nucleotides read TGCAGCGTTGATGGCAGGGGGCTTAACAGACAGAACACTGAAGCTTTCTTT. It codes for CSVDGRGLNRQNTEAFF.

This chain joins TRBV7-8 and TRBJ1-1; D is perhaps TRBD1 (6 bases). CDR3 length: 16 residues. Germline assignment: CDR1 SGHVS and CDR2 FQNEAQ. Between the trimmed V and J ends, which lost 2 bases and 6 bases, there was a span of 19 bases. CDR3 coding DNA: TGTGCCAGCAGCTTAAAGGGGGTTTCTTTCGATCCTGAAGCTTTCTTT. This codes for CASSLKGVSFDPEAFF.

The CDR3 DNA reads TGTGCCAGCAGTTTAGGACTAGCGGGGTTCCCCACAGATACGCAGTATTTT. Translation: CASSLGLAGFPTDTQYF. The chain couples TRBV27 to TRBJ2-3, with 12 bases matching TRBD2. CDR3 length: 17 amino acids. Germline CDR1 reads MNHEY; CDR2 reads SMNVEV (reference sequence). The junction had 5 bases not matched to a gene; V was cut back by 2 bases and J by 2 bases.

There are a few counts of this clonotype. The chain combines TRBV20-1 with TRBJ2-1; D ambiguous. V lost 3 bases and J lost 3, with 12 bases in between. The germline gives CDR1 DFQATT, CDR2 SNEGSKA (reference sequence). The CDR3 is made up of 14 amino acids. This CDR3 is CSARDLGFYNEQFF. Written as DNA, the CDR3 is TGCAGTGCTAGGGACCTTGGATTCTACAATGAGCAGTTCTTC.

The DNA for the CDR3 is TGTGCCAGCATCCCTGGAAGGGAAAGGGCGAACACCGGGGAGCTGTTTTTT. It specifies CASIPGRERANTGELFF. The gene calls are TRBV2 and TRBJ2-2; unclear D gene. V was trimmed by 7 bases and J by 0 bases, leaving 18 bases between them. This CDR3 has 17 residues. The V gene's germline CDR1 is SNHLY and CDR2 FYNNEI.

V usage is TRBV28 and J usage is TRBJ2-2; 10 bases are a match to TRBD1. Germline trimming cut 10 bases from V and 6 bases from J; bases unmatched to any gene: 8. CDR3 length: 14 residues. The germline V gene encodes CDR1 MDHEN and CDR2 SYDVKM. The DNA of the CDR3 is TGTGCCATATCCGGGACAGGGGCTTCCGGGGAGCTGTTTTTT. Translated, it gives CAISGTGASGELFF.

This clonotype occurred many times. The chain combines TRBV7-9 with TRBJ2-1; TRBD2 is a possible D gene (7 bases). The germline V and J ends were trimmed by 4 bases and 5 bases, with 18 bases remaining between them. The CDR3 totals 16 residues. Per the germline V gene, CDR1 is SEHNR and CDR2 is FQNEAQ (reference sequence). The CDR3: CASSSAVAGAHNEQFF. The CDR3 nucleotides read TGTGCCAGCAGCTCCGCCGTGGCGGGGGCTCACAATGAGCAGTTCTTC.

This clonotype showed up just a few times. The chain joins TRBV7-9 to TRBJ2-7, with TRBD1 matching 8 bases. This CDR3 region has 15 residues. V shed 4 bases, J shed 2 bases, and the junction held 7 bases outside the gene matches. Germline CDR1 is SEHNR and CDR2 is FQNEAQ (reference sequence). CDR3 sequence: CASSSPGTGAYEQYV. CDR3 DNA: TGTGCCAGCAGCTCACCCGGGACAGGAGCCTACGAGCAGTACGTC.